The present TCR beta chain was sequenced within a study of cytomegalovirus exposure and HLA in healthy donors. The donors comprised healthy bone marrow donors. CDR1 and CDR2 from the germline V gene are MDHEN and SYDVKM. The J segment lost 6 bases and the V segment lost 5 bases, leaving 7 bases of the junction unmatched. This CDR3 has 14 amino acids. Vbeta (60) and Jbeta (13) primers were used in the PCR. The data were produced by immunoSEQ multiplex PCR, yet TCRdb's version contains in-frame clones alone and is incomplete. The table has fewer than 250,000 clones, more than 65% seen once. The source material was PBMCs. The rearrangement joins TRBV28 to TRBJ2-7, with TRBD1 identical over 10 bases. The sequence was obtained from a woman aged 25-40 years in good health and CMV-seropositive. DNA for the CDR3: TGTGCCAGCAGTCTTCCCCGGGACAGGGGCGAGCAGTACTTC. Its protein is CASSLPRDRGEQYF.